This T cell receptor (beta chain) was documented in a study of CD8+ T cells in alopecia areata (dated by TCRdb to 2016 to 2018). Turning to the overall study: The treated patients, all with moderate-to-severe alopecia areata, were enrolled in an open-label pilot trial of oral tofacitinib given at 5 to 10 mg twice daily. High-throughput TCRbeta sequencing was used to examine T cell clonal expansion in alopecia areata in both the C3H/HeJ mouse model and human patients. Clonality in the scalp was compared among normal scalp (n=4), patchy alopecia areata scalp (n=8), and alopecia totalis/universalis scalp (n=8). RNA was extracted with the PAXgene miRNA kit for fixed scalp, the miRNeasy kit for PBMCs, and the RNeasy kit for mouse skin. Patients received tofacitinib for 6 to 18 months and were then followed off drug for 6 months to check for delayed response and recurrence. Patients on tofacitinib were biopsied at baseline and after 4 and 24 weeks of treatment, and several of the patients also had a later scalp biopsy. TCRbeta CDR3 regions were amplified by immunoSEQ multiplex PCR using 35 Vbeta forward and 13 Jbeta reverse primers. Scalp tissue and sorted CD4+ and CD8+ peripheral blood T cells from patchy and totalis/universalis alopecia areata patients and from healthy controls were covered by human TCRbeta sequencing. Here is what the overall study found, with its caveats: Lesional scalp, especially in alopecia totalis/universalis, showed higher clonality and more expanded CD8+ clones than normal scalp, suggesting antigenic drive. TCR sequences shared between patients were less clear than in mice, possibly partly because of HLA diversity in the patient population. Unlike mouse skin, which is dominated by gammadelta T cells, normal human skin has resident alphabeta T cells that are also sequenced, and this complicates analysis of the scalp TCR repertoire.

The sample's time point label, in plain terms: baseline before oral tofacitinib. Lesional scalp punch biopsies and peripheral blood were collected from alopecia areata patients. After PBMCs were isolated by density centrifugation and stained for CD3, CD4 and CD8, a FACSAria was used to sort CD4+ and CD8+ T cells. V gives up 0 bases and J gives up 3 bases, and the segment between their germline ends measures 4 bases. From the cysteine through the phenylalanine, the CDR3 covers 13 amino acids. The only DNA kept is the CDR3, 39 bases in frame from the first base. As encoded in the germline V gene, CDR1 is SGHRS while CDR2 is YFSETQ. Notes on this clone: Its antigen remains unidentified. The input lacks base qualities; no much larger clone sits a single base away.

Library preparation employed the immunoSEQ multiplex PCR assay. To provide template for TCR sequencing, every sample had RNA extracted and reverse transcribed into cDNA. First-strand cDNA was synthesized using SuperScript III with a 2:1 mix of oligo-dT and random hexamers. A synthetic immune receptor repertoire was used to measure amplification bias, and any remaining bias was corrected computationally. In the paper's pipeline: Raw reads were preprocessed to remove errors, and CDR3 was defined by IMGT conventions from the conserved cysteine to phenylalanine. To get clonality, Shannon entropy was normalized by log2 of the number of productive unique TCRs and the result was subtracted from 1. CD4 or CD8 identity of scalp clones was inferred by cross-referencing scalp TCRbeta sequences with sorted blood CD4 and CD8 repertoires. The source is immuneACCESS, and TCRdb retained only in-frame sequences with V and J called. Part of the clones is not carried over; for the studies checked, unresolved V genes explain less than half of this, and the remainder is unexplained. The DNA gave D and trimming, while V, J and clone size come from that table. The sample table contains 100,000 to 150,000 clones; only one count was recorded for about 46% of them. Clones ranked in the top ten supply roughly a sixth of the sample.

The sample in question was CD8+ T cells sorted from blood, obtained at week 0. The chain employs TRBV5-1 and TRBJ2-1, with the D gene not confidently named. The sequence was collected from a human donor with alopecia areata. The nucleotide sequence reads as follows: TGCGCCAGCAGCTTGGACAACTACAATGAGCAGTTCTTC. The encoded protein is CASSLDNYNEQFF. The full variable domain, with segments outside the CDR3 supplied by the reference TRBV5-1 and TRBJ2-1 proteins, appears as KAGVTQTPRYLIKTRGQQVTLSCSPISGHRSVSWYQQTPGQGLQFLFEYFSETQRNKGNFPGRFSGRQFSNSRSEMNVSTLELGDSALYLCASSLDNYNEQFFGPGTRLTVL.